This TCR beta chain was sequenced in a study of regulatory T cells in long-lasting Graves disease. The CDR3 length is 14 residues. The germline V gene has CDR1 WSHSY and CDR2 SAAADI. Trimming at V came to 5 bases and at J to 6 bases, leaving 4 bases not matched to a gene. Findings and caveats of the study: Persistent disease preferred TRBV28, TRBJ1-2 and TRBJ2-5. Persistent Graves' patients had lower TCR diversity than newly diagnosed ones.

Of note for this clonotype: Its antigen is unidentified.

Indicated time point: persistent/refractory GD, antithyroid drugs over 5 years with positive TRAb. Construction of the TCR library relied on RNA isolated from PBMCs. The authors built TCR beta libraries using iRepertoire HTBI primers and Arm-PCR of CDR3 regions. In TCRdb, the multiplex PCR reads were re-called with MiXCR into one record per CDR3 protein. The data show roughly 700,000 distinct CDR3 sequences, around 30% seen once. Source: peripheral blood mononuclear cells (PBMCs), taken when the disease was refractory, from a patient treated with antithyroid drugs. This rearrangement joins TRBV10-2 to TRBJ2-5; 12 nucleotides align to TRBD1. The sequence was collected from a female donor with Graves disease. The CDR3 protein is CASSQGQGAKTQYF. The CDR3 DNA reads TGCGCCAGCAGTCAGGGACAGGGGGCTAAGACCCAGTACTTC.